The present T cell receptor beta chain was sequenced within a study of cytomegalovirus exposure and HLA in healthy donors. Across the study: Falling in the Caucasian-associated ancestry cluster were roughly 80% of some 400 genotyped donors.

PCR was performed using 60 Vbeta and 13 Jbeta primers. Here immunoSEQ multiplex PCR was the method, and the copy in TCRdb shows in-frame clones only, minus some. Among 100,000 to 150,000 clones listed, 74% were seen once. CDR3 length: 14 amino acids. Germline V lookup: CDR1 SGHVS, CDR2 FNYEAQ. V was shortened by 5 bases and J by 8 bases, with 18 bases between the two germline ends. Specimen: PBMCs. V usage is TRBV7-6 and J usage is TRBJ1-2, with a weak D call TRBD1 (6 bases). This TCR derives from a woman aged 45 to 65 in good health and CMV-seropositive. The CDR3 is CASSQDDRSPGYTF. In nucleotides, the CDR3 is TGTGCCAGCAGCCAAGATGACAGGAGCCCGGGCTACACCTTC.